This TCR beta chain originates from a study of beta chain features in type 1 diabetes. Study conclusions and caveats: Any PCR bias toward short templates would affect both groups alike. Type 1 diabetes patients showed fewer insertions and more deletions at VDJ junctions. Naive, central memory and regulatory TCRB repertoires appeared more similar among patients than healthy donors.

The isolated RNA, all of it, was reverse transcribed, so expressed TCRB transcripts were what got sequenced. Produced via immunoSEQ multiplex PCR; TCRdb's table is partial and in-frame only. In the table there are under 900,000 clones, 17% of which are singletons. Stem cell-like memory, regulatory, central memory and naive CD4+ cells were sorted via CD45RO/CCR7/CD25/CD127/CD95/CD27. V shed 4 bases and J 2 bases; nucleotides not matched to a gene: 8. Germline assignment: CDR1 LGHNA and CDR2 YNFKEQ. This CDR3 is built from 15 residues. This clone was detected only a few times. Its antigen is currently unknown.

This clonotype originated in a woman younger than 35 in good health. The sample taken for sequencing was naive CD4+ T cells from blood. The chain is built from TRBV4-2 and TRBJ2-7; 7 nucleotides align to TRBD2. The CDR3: CASSLLADRTYEQYF. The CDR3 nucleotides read TGTGCCAGCAGCCTGCTAGCGGACCGAACCTACGAGCAGTACTTC.